The T cell receptor (beta chain) described here comes from a study of blood T cell repertoires in COVID-19. With 5 bases removed from V and 4 bases from J, the gap between germline ends came to 15 bases. The CDR3 is 14 residues long. From germline, CDR1 is MGHRA and CDR2 YSYEKL. Original analysis: Amplified reference gene primers provided the basis for estimating nucleated cell counts. TCRdb's copy holds only in-frame clones and misses some; the assay was immunoSEQ multiplex PCR. That table gives V, J and clone size, and the DNA gave D and trimming. The table records about 140,000 clones, about 80% of them present only once.

This chain links TRBV4-1 with TRBJ2-7; a possible D gene is TRBD2 (7 bases). The sequence derives from a woman between 55 and 75 years old with acute or convalescent COVID-19. Sequencing was performed on peripheral blood. The CDR3, as DNA: TGCGCCAGCAGCTACGCAGGGGAGGGATACGAGCAGTACTTC. Translating gives CASSYAGEGYEQYF.